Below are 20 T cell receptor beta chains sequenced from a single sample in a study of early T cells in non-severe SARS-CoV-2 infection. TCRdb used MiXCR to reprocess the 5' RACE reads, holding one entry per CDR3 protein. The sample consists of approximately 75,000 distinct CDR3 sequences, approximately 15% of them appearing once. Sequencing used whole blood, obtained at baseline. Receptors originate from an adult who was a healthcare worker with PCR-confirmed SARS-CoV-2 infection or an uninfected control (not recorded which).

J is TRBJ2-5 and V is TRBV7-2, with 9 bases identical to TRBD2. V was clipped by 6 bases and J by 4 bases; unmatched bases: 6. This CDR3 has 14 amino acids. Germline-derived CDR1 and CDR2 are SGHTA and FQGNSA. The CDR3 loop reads CASSFSGRGETQYF. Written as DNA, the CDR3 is TGTGCCAGCAGTTTTAGCGGGAGAGGAGAGACCCAGTACTTC.

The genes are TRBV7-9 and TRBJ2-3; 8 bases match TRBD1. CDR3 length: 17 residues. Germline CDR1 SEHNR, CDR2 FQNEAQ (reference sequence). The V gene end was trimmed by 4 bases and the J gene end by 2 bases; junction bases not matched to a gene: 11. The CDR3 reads CASSSYGQGPLTDTQYF. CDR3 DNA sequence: TGTGCCAGCAGCTCCTACGGACAGGGACCCCTCACAGATACGCAGTATTTT.

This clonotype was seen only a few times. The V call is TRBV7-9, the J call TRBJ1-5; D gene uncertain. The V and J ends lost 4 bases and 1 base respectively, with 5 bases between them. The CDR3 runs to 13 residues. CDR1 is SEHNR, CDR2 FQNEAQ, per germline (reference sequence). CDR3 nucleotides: TGTGCCAGCAGCTCTGACAGCAATCAGCCCCAGCATTTT. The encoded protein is CASSSDSNQPQHF. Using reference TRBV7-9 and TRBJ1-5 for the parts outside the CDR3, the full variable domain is DTGVSQNPRHKITKRGQNVTFRCDPISEHNRLYWYRQTLGQGPEFLTYFQNEAQLEKSRLLSDRFSAERPKGSFSTLEIQRTEQGDSAMYLCASSSDSNQPQHFGDGTRLSIL.

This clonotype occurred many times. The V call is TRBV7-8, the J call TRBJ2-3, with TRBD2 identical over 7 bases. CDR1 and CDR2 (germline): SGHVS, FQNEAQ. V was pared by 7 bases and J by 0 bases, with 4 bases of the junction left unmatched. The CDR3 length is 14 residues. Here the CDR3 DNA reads TGTGCCAGCACGCGTAGCGGGAGCACAGATACGCAGTATTTT. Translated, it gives CASTRSGSTDTQYF.

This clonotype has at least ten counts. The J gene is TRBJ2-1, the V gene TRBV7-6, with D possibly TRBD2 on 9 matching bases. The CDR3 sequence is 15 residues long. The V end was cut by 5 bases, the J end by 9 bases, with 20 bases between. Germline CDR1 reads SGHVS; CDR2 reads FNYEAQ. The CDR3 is CASSPTSGGQGEQFF. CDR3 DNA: TGTGCCAGCAGCCCGACTAGCGGAGGACAGGGTGAGCAGTTCTTC.

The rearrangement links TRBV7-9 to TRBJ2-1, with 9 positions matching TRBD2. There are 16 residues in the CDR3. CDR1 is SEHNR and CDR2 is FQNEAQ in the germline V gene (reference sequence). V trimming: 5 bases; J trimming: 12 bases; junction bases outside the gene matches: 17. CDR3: CASSPVGGRALRLQFF. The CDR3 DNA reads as TGTGCCAGCAGCCCAGTTGGCGGGAGGGCGCTACGCTTGCAGTTCTTC.

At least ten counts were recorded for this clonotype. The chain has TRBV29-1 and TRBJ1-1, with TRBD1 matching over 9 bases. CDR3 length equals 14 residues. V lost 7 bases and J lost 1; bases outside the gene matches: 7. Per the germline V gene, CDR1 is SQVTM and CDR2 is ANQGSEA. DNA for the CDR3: TGCAGCGCTCGCTGGGACAGGGAGAACACTGAAGCTTTCTTT. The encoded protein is CSARWDRENTEAFF.

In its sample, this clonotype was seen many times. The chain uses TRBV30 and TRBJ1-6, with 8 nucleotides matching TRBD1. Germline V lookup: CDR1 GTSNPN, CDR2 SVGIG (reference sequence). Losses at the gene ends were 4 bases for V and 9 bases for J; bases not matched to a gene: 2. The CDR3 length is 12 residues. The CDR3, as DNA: TGTGCCTGGACAGGGGGCTTTTCACCCCTCCACTTT. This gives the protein CAWTGGFSPLHF. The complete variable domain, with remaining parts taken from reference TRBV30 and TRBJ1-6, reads SQTIHQWPATLVQPVGSPLSLECTVEGTSNPNLYWYRQAAGRGLQLLFYSVGIGQISSEVPQNLSASRPQDRQFILSSKKLLLSDSGFYLCAWTGGFSPLHFGNGTRLTVT.

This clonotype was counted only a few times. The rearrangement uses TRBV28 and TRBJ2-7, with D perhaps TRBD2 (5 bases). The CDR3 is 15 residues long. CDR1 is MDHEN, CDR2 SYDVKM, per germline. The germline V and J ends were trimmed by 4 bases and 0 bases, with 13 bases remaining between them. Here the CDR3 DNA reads TGTGCCAGCAGTTCCCACGGGGAGAGCTCCTACGAGCAGTACTTC. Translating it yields CASSSHGESSYEQYF. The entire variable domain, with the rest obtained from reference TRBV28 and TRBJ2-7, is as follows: DVKVTQSSRYLVKRTGEKVFLECVQDMDHENMFWYRQDPGLGLRLIYFSYDVKMKEKGDIPEGYSVSREKKERFSLILESASTNQTSMYLCASSSHGESSYEQYFGPGTRLTVT.

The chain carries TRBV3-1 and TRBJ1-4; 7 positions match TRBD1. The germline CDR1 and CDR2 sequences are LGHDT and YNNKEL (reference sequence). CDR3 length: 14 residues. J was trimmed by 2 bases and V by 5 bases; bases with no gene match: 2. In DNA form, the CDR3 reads TGTGCCAGCAGCGCACAGGGGACTAATGAAAAACTGTTTTTT. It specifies CASSAQGTNEKLFF.

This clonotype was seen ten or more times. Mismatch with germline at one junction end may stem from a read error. The CDR3 DNA is TGTGCCAGCAATGAAGGGGCGCTGGGGACTGAAGCTTTCTTT. It is translated as CASNEGALGTEAFF. V and J are TRBV6-1 and TRBJ1-1, with a tentative D call TRBD1 (5 bases). Germline V gives CDR1 MNHNS, CDR2 SASEGT. This CDR3 has 14 amino acids.

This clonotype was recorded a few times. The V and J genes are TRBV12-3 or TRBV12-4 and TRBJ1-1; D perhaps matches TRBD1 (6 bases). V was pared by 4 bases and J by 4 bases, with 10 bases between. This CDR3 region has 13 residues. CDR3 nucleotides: TGTGCCAGCAGTTCCCCAGGGGTCACTGAAGCTTTCTTT. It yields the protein CASSSPGVTEAFF.

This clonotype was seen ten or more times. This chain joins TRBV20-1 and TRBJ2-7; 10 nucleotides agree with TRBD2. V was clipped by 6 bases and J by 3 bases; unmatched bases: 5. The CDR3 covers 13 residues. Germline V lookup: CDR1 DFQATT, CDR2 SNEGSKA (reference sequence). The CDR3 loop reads CSALAGDLYEQYF. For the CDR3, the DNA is TGCAGTGCCCTAGCGGGAGACCTCTACGAGCAGTACTTC.

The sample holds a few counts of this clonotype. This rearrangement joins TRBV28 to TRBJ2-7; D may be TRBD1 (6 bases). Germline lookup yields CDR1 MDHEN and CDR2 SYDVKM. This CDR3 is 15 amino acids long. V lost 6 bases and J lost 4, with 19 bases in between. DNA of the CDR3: TGTGCCAGCAGATTCTCTAAAATAAGGGGGTACGAGCAGTACTTC. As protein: CASRFSKIRGYEQYF. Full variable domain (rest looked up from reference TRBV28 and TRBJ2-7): DVKVTQSSRYLVKRTGEKVFLECVQDMDHENMFWYRQDPGLGLRLIYFSYDVKMKEKGDIPEGYSVSREKKERFSLILESASTNQTSMYLCASRFSKIRGYEQYFGPGTRLTVT.

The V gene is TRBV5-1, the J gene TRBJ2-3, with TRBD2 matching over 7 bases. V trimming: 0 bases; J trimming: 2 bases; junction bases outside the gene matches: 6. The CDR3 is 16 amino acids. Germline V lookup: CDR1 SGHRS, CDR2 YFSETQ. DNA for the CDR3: TGCGCCAGCAGCTTGGAGGCGGGAGCGGCCACAGATACGCAGTATTTT. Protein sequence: CASSLEAGAATDTQYF.

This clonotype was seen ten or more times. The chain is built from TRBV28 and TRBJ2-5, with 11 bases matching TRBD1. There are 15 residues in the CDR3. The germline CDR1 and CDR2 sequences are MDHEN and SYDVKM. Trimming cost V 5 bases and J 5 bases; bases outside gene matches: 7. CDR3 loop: CASSTPGTGGETQYF. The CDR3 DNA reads TGTGCCAGCAGTACCCCCGGGACAGGGGGGGAGACCCAGTACTTC. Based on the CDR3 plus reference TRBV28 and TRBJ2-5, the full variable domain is DVKVTQSSRYLVKRTGEKVFLECVQDMDHENMFWYRQDPGLGLRLIYFSYDVKMKEKGDIPEGYSVSREKKERFSLILESASTNQTSMYLCASSTPGTGGETQYFGPGTRLLVL.

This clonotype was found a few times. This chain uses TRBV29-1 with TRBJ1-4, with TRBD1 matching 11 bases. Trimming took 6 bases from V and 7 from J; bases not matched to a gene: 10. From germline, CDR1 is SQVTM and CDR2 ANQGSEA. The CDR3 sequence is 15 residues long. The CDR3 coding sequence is TGCAGCGTCGGGAAACCGGGACAGGGGGTTGAAAAACTGTTTTTT. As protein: CSVGKPGQGVEKLFF. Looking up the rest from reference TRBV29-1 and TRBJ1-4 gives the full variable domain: SAVISQKPSRDICQRGTSLTIQCQVDSQVTMMFWYRQQPGQSLTLIATANQGSEATYESGFVIDKFPISRPNLTFSTLTVSNMSPEDSSIYLCSVGKPGQGVEKLFFGSGTQLSVL.

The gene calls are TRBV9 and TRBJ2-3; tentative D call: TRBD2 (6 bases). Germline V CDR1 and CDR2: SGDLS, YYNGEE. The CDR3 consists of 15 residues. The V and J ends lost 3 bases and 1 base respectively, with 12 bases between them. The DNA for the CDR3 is TGTGCCAGCAGCGGCGGGGCAGGACGCACAGATACGCAGTATTTT. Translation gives CASSGGAGRTDTQYF. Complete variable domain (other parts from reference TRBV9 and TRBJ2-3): DSGVTQTPKHLITATGQRVTLRCSPRSGDLSVYWYQQSLDQGLQFLIQYYNGEERAKGNILERFSAQQFPDLHSELNLSSLELGDSALYFCASSGGAGRTDTQYFGPGTRLTVL.

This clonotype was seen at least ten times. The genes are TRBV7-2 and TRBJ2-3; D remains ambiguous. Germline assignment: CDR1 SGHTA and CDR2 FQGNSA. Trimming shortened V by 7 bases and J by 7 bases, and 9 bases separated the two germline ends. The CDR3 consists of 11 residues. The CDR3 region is CASTPSNTQYF. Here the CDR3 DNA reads TGTGCCAGCACCCCCTCCAATACGCAGTATTTT.

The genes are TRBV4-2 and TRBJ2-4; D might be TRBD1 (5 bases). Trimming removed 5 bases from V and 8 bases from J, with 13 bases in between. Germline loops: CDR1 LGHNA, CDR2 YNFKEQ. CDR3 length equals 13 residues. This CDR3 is CASSEDIRHIQYF. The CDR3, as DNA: TGTGCCAGCAGCGAGGACATTAGGCACATTCAGTACTTC.